The next 19 T cell receptor beta chains were all read from a single sample in a study of T cell repertoires in cytomegalovirus infection (dated by TCRdb to between 2018 and 2021). Instrument on record: Illumina HiSeq 1500. Starting from the raw public reads, TCRdb applied fastp trimming at Q25, assembled clones with MiXCR and retained in-frame beta chains. When rows share a CDR3 protein, they turn into one entry using the most common DNA and genes. The sample table lists nearly 550,000 distinct CDR3 sequences, 15% to 20% of them with a count of one. Jointly, the top ten make up about 24% of the sample. Source material: CD8+ T cells from PBMCs. The receptors were sampled from a human donor in good health (CMV status not recorded). Some clones in this sample may be carry-over from other donors' samples.

This clonotype has ten or more counts. The rearrangement links TRBV27 to TRBJ1-5; D is perhaps TRBD1 (6 bases). V was cut by 3 bases and J by 7 bases, with 13 bases left in between. The CDR3 is made up of 14 amino acids. Germline V gene data show CDR1 as MNHEY and CDR2 as SMNVEV (reference sequence). The CDR3 DNA sequence: TGTGCCAGCAGTTTCACAGGGTTGTCCCAGCCCCAGCATTTT. This sequence encodes CASSFTGLSQPQHF.

This clonotype was counted ten times or more. The chain combines TRBV19 with TRBJ1-5; weak D call: TRBD1 (6 bases). The CDR3 totals 15 residues. Deletions cut 7 bases from V and 5 bases from J, with 18 bases between. Looked up from germline, CDR1 is LNHDA and CDR2 is SQIVND (reference sequence). CDR3 region: CASTSWGAIDQPQHF. CDR3 nucleotide sequence: TGTGCCAGTACCTCCTGGGGGGCTATAGATCAGCCCCAGCATTTT.

The table lists this clonotype with a few counts. The rearrangement joins TRBV5-1 to TRBJ2-1; TRBD1 matches 9 bases. CDR3 length: 16 residues. Trimming took 3 bases from V and 4 from J; bases not matched to a gene: 8. Germline V gene sequence: CDR1 SGHRS, CDR2 YFSETQ. The CDR3 here is CASSSKTGGWYNEQFF. CDR3 DNA: TGCGCCAGCAGCTCAAAAACAGGGGGCTGGTACAATGAGCAGTTCTTC.

This clonotype appeared many times. The rearrangement links TRBV12-5 to TRBJ1-5, with 9 bases that match TRBD1. The ends lost 0 bases at V and 6 bases at J; junction bases unmatched: 3. Germline-derived CDR1 and CDR2 are LGHNT and FRNRAP. CDR3 length: 15 residues. CDR3 protein: CASGLVDRGGQPQHF. The CDR3 DNA follows: TGTGCTAGTGGTTTGGTGGACAGGGGTGGTCAGCCCCAGCATTTT.

This clonotype was picked up many times. V gene TRBV11-2 combines with J gene TRBJ1-2; possible D gene TRBD1, 6 bases. Germline loops: CDR1 SGHAT, CDR2 FQNNGV. The CDR3 runs to 13 residues. Trimming pared 8 bases from V and 7 bases from J, leaving 17 bases between. As DNA, the CDR3 is TGTGCCAGCGGAATAACAGGGCCGGGTGGCTACACCTTC. Its translation: CASGITGPGGYTF.

This clonotype was found many times. The chain employs TRBV28 and TRBJ2-1; TRBD2 matches 8 bases. This CDR3 is built from 14 residues. The V segment lost 1 base and the J segment 9 bases; nucleotides outside the gene matches: 5. The germline CDR1 and CDR2 sequences are MDHEN and SYDVKM. Here the CDR3 DNA reads TGTGCCAGCAGTTTATTCAGCGGGAGTCCTGAGCAGTTCTTC. As protein: CASSLFSGSPEQFF.

This clonotype came up a few times. This sequence joins TRBV19 and TRBJ1-5; TRBD1 might be the D (5 bases). Trimming cost V 3 bases and J 6 bases, with 9 bases left between them. Looked up from germline, CDR1 is LNHDA and CDR2 is SQIVND (reference sequence). The CDR3 sequence is 13 residues long. CDR3 in amino acids: CASSMGVSQPQHF. The CDR3 DNA is TGTGCCAGTAGTATGGGGGTGAGTCAGCCCCAGCATTTT.

This clonotype came up once. The genes are TRBV5-6 and TRBJ2-3; 13 bases are shared with TRBD2. The ends lost 0 bases at V and 5 bases at J; junction bases unmatched: 6. The CDR3 contains 17 residues. The germline CDR1 and CDR2 sequences are SGHDT and YYEEEE. The CDR3 spells CASSLATSGGARDTQYF. CDR3 nucleotides: TGTGCCAGCAGCTTGGCCACTAGCGGGGGGGCCAGAGATACGCAGTATTTT.

This clonotype showed up many times. The chain is built from TRBV27 and TRBJ1-1; 9 nucleotides agree with TRBD1. The CDR3 contains 15 residues. Looked up from germline, CDR1 is MNHEY and CDR2 is SMNVEV (reference sequence). Trimming cost V 5 bases and J 1 base; bases outside gene matches: 5. CDR3 amino acids: CASSPGGQGNTEAFF. CDR3 DNA: TGTGCCAGCAGTCCCGGGGGACAGGGGAACACTGAAGCTTTCTTT.

This chain connects TRBV2 to TRBJ2-4, with D hard to call. Germline loops: CDR1 SNHLY, CDR2 FYNNEI. V was pared by 4 bases and J by 2 bases, with 3 bases between. CDR3 length equals 12 residues. CDR3: CASSGPKNIQYF. The CDR3 DNA reads as TGTGCCAGCAGTGGGCCCAAAAACATTCAGTACTTC.

This clonotype was seen a few times. The V and J genes are TRBV5-5 and TRBJ1-1, with 7 bases lining up with TRBD1. The CDR3 is made up of 14 amino acids. V shed 7 bases and J 0 bases; nucleotides not matched to a gene: 6. CDR1 and CDR2 from the germline V gene are SGHKS and YYEKEE (reference sequence). CDR3 protein: CASGYGTVNTEAFF. CDR3 DNA: TGTGCCAGCGGGTATGGGACAGTGAACACTGAAGCTTTCTTT.

This clonotype was counted a few times. The chain is built from TRBV5-1 and TRBJ2-7, with 14 bases fitting TRBD2. J was trimmed by 4 bases and V by 3 bases; bases with no gene match: 9. CDR1 and CDR2 (germline): SGHRS, YFSETQ. The CDR3 runs to 17 residues. CDR3 DNA sequence: TGCGCCAGCAGCTCGGGACTAGCGGGAGAAGAGGGATACGAGCAGTACTTC. Its protein is CASSSGLAGEEGYEQYF.

With respect to this clonotype: A single base separates this from a much larger clone, so it may be a read error. V is TRBV27 and J is TRBJ2-7; 7 nucleotides match TRBD1. CDR1 MNHEY and CDR2 SMNVEV come from the germline V gene (reference sequence). The CDR3 extends over 12 amino acids. Here the CDR3 reads CASSFNRGEPYF. The CDR3 nucleotides are TGTGCCAGCAGTTTTAACAGGGGCGAGCCGTACTTC.

A note on this clonotype: The conserved phenylalanine or tryptophan normally closing the CDR3 is absent here, so this likely arose from a read error. The chain joins TRBV7-6 to TRBJ2-5; 10 bases map to TRBD2. This CDR3 has 17 residues. Germline loops: CDR1 SGHVS, CDR2 FNYEAQ. V was pared by 1 base and J by 2 bases, with 7 bases of the junction left unmatched. The DNA of the CDR3 is TGTGCCAGCAGCTTAGGACTAGCGGGTGAGTCACAAGAGACCCAGTACTTA. Amino acid sequence: CASSLGLAGESQETQYL.

Points on this clonotype: Possible read error: a much larger clone is one base away. The CDR3 coding sequence is TGTGCCACCGAAGGGGAGGGGTCTACCTCTAACTATGTCTACACCTTC. Translating gives CATEGEGSTSNYVYTF. This chain connects TRBV6-6 to TRBJ1-2; D may be TRBD1 (5 bases). This CDR3 region has 16 residues. CDR1 and CDR2 (germline): MNHNY, SVGAGI (reference sequence).

The CDR3 sequence: CASSEYQTTGYTF. In DNA, the CDR3 is TGCGCCAGCAGCGAATACCAAACAACGGGCTACACCTTC. This chain uses TRBV5-1 with TRBJ1-2; D unclear. Deletions cut 4 bases from V and 8 bases from J, with 15 bases between. The CDR3 contains 13 residues. Germline CDR1 is SGHRS and CDR2 is YFSETQ.

Comments on this clonotype: A read error may explain this, as a much larger clone is one base away. Without the conserved terminal phenylalanine or tryptophan, this CDR3 likely stems from a read error. V usage is TRBV28 and J usage is TRBJ2-5; maybe TRBD2 (7 bases). The CDR3 loop spans 15 amino acids. Germline CDR1 MDHEN, CDR2 SYDVKM. V lost 2 bases and J lost 7, with 17 bases in between. The CDR3 is CASSLTRGRAVTQYL. CDR3 sequence (DNA): TGTGCCAGCAGTTTAACGAGGGGGAGGGCCGTGACCCAGTACTTA.

This clonotype was found once. The chain is built from TRBV24-1 and TRBJ2-3; 9 bases map to TRBD2. This CDR3 spans 16 amino acids. The V segment lost 1 base and the J segment 4 bases; nucleotides outside the gene matches: 5. Germline CDR1 reads KGHDR; CDR2 reads SFDVKD. CDR3 sequence (DNA): TGTGCCACCAGTGATTTAGGTAGCGGGAGATCAGATACGCAGTATTTT. This sequence encodes CATSDLGSGRSDTQYF.

This clonotype was detected a few times. The chain is built from TRBV7-3 and TRBJ2-5, with TRBD2 matching 10 bases. Germline assignment: CDR1 SGHTA and CDR2 FQGTGA. The V gene end was trimmed by 5 bases and the J gene end by 2 bases; junction bases not matched to a gene: 5. There are 15 residues in the CDR3. In DNA, the CDR3 is TGTGCCAGCAGCGCCGGGACTAGCGAGCAAGAGACCCAGTACTTC. Its translation is CASSAGTSEQETQYF.